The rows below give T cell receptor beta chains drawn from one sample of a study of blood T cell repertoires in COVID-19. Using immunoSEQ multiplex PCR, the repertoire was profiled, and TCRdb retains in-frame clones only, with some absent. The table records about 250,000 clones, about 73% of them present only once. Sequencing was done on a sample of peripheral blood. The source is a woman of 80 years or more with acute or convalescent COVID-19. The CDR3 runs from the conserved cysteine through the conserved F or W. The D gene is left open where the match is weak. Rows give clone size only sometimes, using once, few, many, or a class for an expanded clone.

CDR3 protein: CASSFLTRGGSTDTQYF
CDR3 DNA: TGTGCCAGCAGTTTCCTGACTCGGGGGGGATCCACAGATACGCAGTATTTT
V gene: TRBV28
clone size: -
D gene: TRBD2
J gene: TRBJ2-3

CDR3 protein: CASSRGRVQQETQYF
CDR3 DNA: TGTGCCAGCAGCCGAGGCAGGGTTCAACAAGAGACCCAGTACTTC
V gene: TRBV7-8
clone size: -
D gene: -
J gene: TRBJ2-5

CDR3 protein: CASSTNQLAGANYEQYF
CDR3 DNA: TGTGCCAGCAGTACAAACCAACTAGCGGGGGCCAACTACGAGCAGTACTTC
V gene: TRBV28
clone size: -
D gene: TRBD2
J gene: TRBJ2-7

CDR3 protein: CASSMATSGGSYEQYF
CDR3 DNA: TGTGCCAGTAGTATGGCGACTAGCGGAGGCTCCTACGAGCAGTACTTC
V gene: TRBV19
clone size: -
D gene: TRBD2
J gene: TRBJ2-7

CDR3 protein: CASSGGQGGYTF
CDR3 DNA: TGTGCCAGCAGTGGGGGACAGGGGGGCTACACCTTC
V gene: TRBV25-1
clone size: -
D gene: TRBD1
J gene: TRBJ1-2

CDR3 protein: CASSGTLATYEQYF
CDR3 DNA: TGTGCCAGCAGTGGAACTCTTGCCACCTACGAGCAGTACTTC
V gene: TRBV25-1
clone size: -
D gene: -
J gene: TRBJ2-7

CDR3 protein: CASSLASGGTYEQYF
CDR3 DNA: TGTGCCAGCAGCTTAGCTAGCGGGGGTACCTACGAGCAGTACTTC
V gene: TRBV7-2
clone size: few
D gene: TRBD2
J gene: TRBJ2-7

CDR3 protein: CASSFGTGNGYTF
CDR3 DNA: TGTGCCAGCAGTTTCGGGACAGGGAATGGCTACACCTTC
V gene: TRBV12-3/TRBV12-4
clone size: -
D gene: TRBD1
J gene: TRBJ1-2

CDR3 protein: CASSWGPKRPQHF
CDR3 DNA: TGTGCCAGCAGCTGGGGGCCTAAGAGGCCCCAGCATTTT
V gene: TRBV5-4
clone size: -
D gene: -
J gene: TRBJ1-5

CDR3 protein: CASRQGPNTEAFF
CDR3 DNA: TGTGCCAGCAGACAGGGCCCGAACACTGAAGCTTTCTTT
V gene: TRBV27
clone size: -
D gene: -
J gene: TRBJ1-1

CDR3 protein: CASISAGAYEQYF
CDR3 DNA: TGTGCCAGCATTTCAGCGGGGGCTTACGAGCAGTACTTC
V gene: TRBV3-1/TRBV3-2
clone size: -
D gene: TRBD2
J gene: TRBJ2-7

CDR3 protein: CAWSVGTGNEKLFF
CDR3 DNA: TGTGCCTGGAGTGTAGGGACAGGGAATGAAAAACTGTTTTTT
V gene: TRBV30
clone size: -
D gene: TRBD1
J gene: TRBJ1-4

CDR3 protein: CASSLSGGVETQYF
CDR3 DNA: TGTGCCAGCAGCCTTAGCGGGGGGGTTGAGACCCAGTACTTC
V gene: TRBV3-1/TRBV3-2
clone size: -
D gene: TRBD2
J gene: TRBJ2-5

CDR3 protein: CASRELVGEQYF
CDR3 DNA: TGTGCCAGCAGGGAACTAGTGGGCGAGCAGTACTTC
V gene: TRBV6-7
clone size: once
D gene: -
J gene: TRBJ2-7

CDR3 protein: CASSPTLDTQYF
CDR3 DNA: TGTGCCAGCTCACCTACTTTGGATACGCAGTATTTT
V gene: TRBV18
clone size: few
D gene: -
J gene: TRBJ2-3

CDR3 protein: CASSPPRASGKDEQYF
CDR3 DNA: TGTGCCAGCAGCCCCCCCCGGGCTAGCGGGAAGGACGAGCAGTACTTC
V gene: TRBV7-9
clone size: -
D gene: TRBD2
J gene: TRBJ2-7